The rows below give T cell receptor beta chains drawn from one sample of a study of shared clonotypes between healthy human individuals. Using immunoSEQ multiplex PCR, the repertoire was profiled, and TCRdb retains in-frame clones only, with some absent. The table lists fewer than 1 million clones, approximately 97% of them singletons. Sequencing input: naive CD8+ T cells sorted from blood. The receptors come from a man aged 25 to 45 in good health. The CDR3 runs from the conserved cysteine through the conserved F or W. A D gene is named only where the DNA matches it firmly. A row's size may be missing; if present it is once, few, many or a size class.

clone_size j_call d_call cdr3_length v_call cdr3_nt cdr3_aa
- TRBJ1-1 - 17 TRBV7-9 TGTGCCAGCAGCTCGAGTTTGATGGACAGAATGAACACTGAAGCTTTCTTT CASSSSLMDRMNTEAFF
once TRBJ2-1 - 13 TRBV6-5 TGTGCCAGCAGTTACCCCCTAGCCAATGAGCAGTTCTTC CASSYPLANEQFF
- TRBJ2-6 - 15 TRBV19 TGTGCCAGTAGTAGCGGAGGGTACGGGGCCAACGTCCTGACTTTC CASSSGGYGANVLTF
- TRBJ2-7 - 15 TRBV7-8 TGTGCCAGCAGCGCCGAGGCACAGGGTTACTACGAGCAGTACTTC CASSAEAQGYYEQYF
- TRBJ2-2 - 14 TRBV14 TGTGCCAGCAGCCAAGGACGGAACACCGGGGAGCTGTTTTTT CASSQGRNTGELFF
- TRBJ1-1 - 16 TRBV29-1 TGCAGCGTGGTTGGCAACCCCAGGGAGGGGAGCACTGAAGCTTTCTTT CSVVGNPREGSTEAFF
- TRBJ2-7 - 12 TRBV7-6 TGTGCCAGCAGCCAGACAGCCTACGAGCAGTACTTC CASSQTAYEQYF
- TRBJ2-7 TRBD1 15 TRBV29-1 TGCAGCGCATCCTCATATTGGACAGGGACCTACGAGCAGTACTTC CSASSYWTGTYEQYF
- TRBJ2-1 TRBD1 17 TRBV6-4 TGTGCCAGCAGTGATACTAGGGGGCCTGTATCGGGGAATGAGCAGTTCTTC CASSDTRGPVSGNEQFF
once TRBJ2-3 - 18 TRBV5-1 TGCGCCAGCAGCTTGGTCCCGCAACGGGTAACTAGCACAGATACGCAGTATTTT CASSLVPQRVTSTDTQYF
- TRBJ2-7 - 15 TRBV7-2 TGTGCCAGCAGCTTTAAAGACACTATTAGGTACGAGCAGTACTTC CASSFKDTIRYEQYF
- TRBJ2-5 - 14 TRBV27 TGTGCCACCTCTTACAGGGGGGGCCGGGAGACCCAGTACTTC CATSYRGGRETQYF